Shown below are 22 T cell receptor beta chains from a single sample sequenced in a study of blood T cell repertoires in COVID-19. The table came from immunoSEQ multiplex PCR; TCRdb's copy has only in-frame clones and leaves some out. The sample records a few hundred thousand clones, about 88% being singletons. The sample comprised PBMCs or T cells enriched from blood (not recorded which). The receptors shown here come from a woman between 45 and 60 years old who had recovered from COVID-19.

This chain connects TRBV28 to TRBJ2-3; 11 nucleotides match TRBD2. The CDR3 covers 15 residues. The J segment lost 2 bases and the V segment lost 6 bases, leaving 4 bases of the junction unmatched. CDR1 and CDR2 from the germline V gene are MDHEN and SYDVKM. The CDR3 is CASSTTSGITDTQYF. Written as DNA, the CDR3 is TGTGCCAGCAGCACGACTAGCGGGATCACAGATACGCAGTATTTT.

This rearrangement joins TRBV2 to TRBJ1-4; D is possibly TRBD1 (5 bases). V was shortened by 2 bases and J by 5 bases, with 18 bases between the two germline ends. The CDR3 contains 17 residues. The V gene's germline CDR1 is SNHLY and CDR2 FYNNEI. DNA for the CDR3: TGTGCCAGCAGTGAAACAGGACCTGAGCCCGAAAATGAAAAACTGTTTTTT. Translation: CASSETGPEPENEKLFF.

This clone appeared a single time. This chain connects TRBV7-9 to TRBJ2-1, with D possibly being TRBD2 (5 bases). The ends were cut back, 6 bases at V and 0 bases at J, with 18 bases in the middle. Germline CDR1 is SEHNR and CDR2 is FQNEAQ (reference sequence). The CDR3 length is 17 residues. The CDR3 sequence is CASSPGWSGSSYNEQFF. The CDR3 region has the DNA TGTGCCAGCAGTCCGGGATGGAGCGGAAGCTCCTACAATGAGCAGTTCTTC. Full variable domain (rest looked up from reference TRBV7-9 and TRBJ2-1): DTGVSQNPRHKITKRGQNVTFRCDPISEHNRLYWYRQTLGQGPEFLTYFQNEAQLEKSRLLSDRFSAERPKGSFSTLEIQRTEQGDSAMYLCASSPGWSGSSYNEQFFGPGTRLTVL.

The CDR3 region is CASSFSSGGYTF. The CDR3 DNA sequence: TGTGCCAGCAGTTTTAGTTCCGGTGGCTACACCTTC. The chain employs TRBV28 and TRBJ1-2; D is unresolved. Trimming took off 3 bases at V and 7 bases at J, with 9 bases between the two ends. The CDR3 spans 12 residues. Per germline, CDR1 MDHEN and CDR2 SYDVKM.

The chain couples TRBV28 to TRBJ2-5; 12 nucleotides align to TRBD2. The CDR3 contains 14 residues. The ends lost 5 bases at V and 5 bases at J; junction bases unmatched: 3. The germline CDR1 and CDR2 sequences are MDHEN and SYDVKM. The chain's CDR3 is CASSELAGGETQYF. Here the CDR3 DNA reads TGTGCCAGCAGTGAACTAGCGGGAGGTGAGACCCAGTACTTC.

The chain recombines TRBV19 with TRBJ2-2; the D is unclear. V dropped 7 bases and J dropped 1 base, with 16 bases sitting between them. Germline values: CDR1 LNHDA, CDR2 SQIVND (reference sequence). This CDR3 comprises 16 residues. CDR3 sequence: CASNLQAFGNTGELFF. The CDR3 DNA reads TGTGCCAGTAACCTTCAGGCTTTTGGGAACACCGGGGAGCTGTTTTTT. Full variable domain (missing parts from reference TRBV19 and TRBJ2-2): DGGITQSPKYLFRKEGQNVTLSCEQNLNHDAMYWYRQDPGQGLRLIYYSQIVNDFQKGDIAEGYSVSREKKESFPLTVTSAQKNPTAFYLCASNLQAFGNTGELFFGEGSRLTVL.

V is TRBV9 and J is TRBJ1-3; no clear D. Trimming stripped 1 base from V and 4 bases from J, with 9 bases between. Germline assignment: CDR1 SGDLS and CDR2 YYNGEE. There are 14 residues in the CDR3. The CDR3 sequence is CASSVPNEGNTIYF. The CDR3 DNA follows: TGTGCCAGCAGCGTACCCAATGAGGGAAACACCATATATTTT.

The chain employs TRBV11-3 and TRBJ2-1; no reliable D call. V was clipped by 1 base and J by 8 bases, with 6 bases between them. Per the germline V gene, CDR1 is SGHNT and CDR2 is YENEEA. The CDR3 has 12 residues. The CDR3 DNA follows: TGTGCCAGCAGCTTAGTCTCCTATGAGCAGTTCTTC. Translating it yields CASSLVSYEQFF.

The gene calls are TRBV9 and TRBJ1-3, with 10 bases lining up with TRBD1. V was pared by 3 bases and J by 4 bases, with 1 base of the junction left unmatched. The CDR3 contains 14 residues. The germline CDR1 and CDR2 sequences are SGDLS and YYNGEE. This CDR3 is CASSGTGGGNTIYF. CDR3 in DNA: TGTGCCAGCAGCGGGACAGGGGGGGGAAACACCATATATTTT.

The chain combines TRBV15 with TRBJ1-1, with 7 bases matching TRBD1. The CDR3 spans 13 residues. Germline CDR1 and CDR2: LNHNV and YYDKDF (reference sequence). Trimming at V came to 7 bases and at J to 5 bases, leaving 7 bases not matched to a gene. The CDR3 nucleotides are TGTGCCACCACCGCAAACAGGGGAACTGAAGCTTTCTTT. Its translation is CATTANRGTEAFF.

This chain links TRBV12-3 or TRBV12-4 with TRBJ1-1; 9 bases fit TRBD1. Germline trimming cut 5 bases from V and 11 bases from J; bases unmatched to any gene: 6. The CDR3 runs 12 residues. CDR3 sequence: CASSTRTGEAFF. The CDR3 DNA follows: TGTGCCAGCAGTACCCGGACAGGGGAGGCTTTCTTT.

V gene TRBV5-4 combines with J gene TRBJ1-6; TRBD1 aligns across 7 bases. CDR1 is SGHNT, CDR2 YYREEE, per germline (reference sequence). The CDR3 spans 13 residues. The V segment lost 3 bases and the J segment 14 bases; nucleotides outside the gene matches: 8. Here the CDR3 DNA reads TGTGCCAGCAGCTCGGGACAGCGATTGGCCCTCCACTTT. It yields the protein CASSSGQRLALHF.

This clone came up a few times. The V gene is TRBV7-2, the J gene TRBJ2-7; weak D call: TRBD2 (5 bases). Trimming took off 3 bases at V and 4 bases at J, with 13 bases between the two ends. The CDR3 sequence is 14 residues long. CDR1 is SGHTA, CDR2 FQGNSA, per germline. In nucleotides, the CDR3 is TGTGCCAGCAGCTTTCGGAGGTCCCTTTACGAGCAGTACTTC. Protein: CASSFRRSLYEQYF.

J is TRBJ1-6 and V is TRBV6-5; 10 nucleotides agree with TRBD1. The V and J ends lost 6 bases and 10 bases, in that order; junction bases with no gene match: 9. CDR1 and CDR2 (germline): MNHEY, SVGAGI. This CDR3 spans 15 amino acids. In nucleotides, the CDR3 is TGTGCCAGCAGGGAGACAGGGGGCGCGGGGTCACCCCTCCACTTT. This gives the protein CASRETGGAGSPLHF.

The rearrangement joins TRBV4-1 to TRBJ1-1; D possibly corresponds to TRBD1 (6 bases). The V gene's germline CDR1 is MGHRA and CDR2 YSYEKL. The CDR3 totals 13 residues. The ends were cut back, 4 bases at V and 4 bases at J, with 10 bases in the middle. The DNA for the CDR3 is TGCGCCAGCAGCCGAGCCAGGGGCACTGAAGCTTTCTTT. Encoded protein: CASSRARGTEAFF.

The chain carries TRBV6-1 and TRBJ1-3; 7 bases are a match to TRBD1. V gave up 2 bases and J gave up 2 bases; unmatched junction bases: 9. CDR3 length equals 17 residues. CDR1 and CDR2 (germline): MNHNS, SASEGT. The DNA of the CDR3 is TGTGCCAGCAGTGAAAAGGCAAGGGGGACAGCTGGAAACACCATATATTTT. Translation: CASSEKARGTAGNTIYF.

V is TRBV28 and J is TRBJ2-1; the match to TRBD1 covers 8 bases. J was trimmed by 5 bases and V by 5 bases; bases with no gene match: 14. The CDR3 runs 17 residues. The V gene's germline CDR1 is MDHEN and CDR2 SYDVKM. The chain's CDR3 is CASSSYGQGLIDNEQFF. The CDR3 nucleotides are TGTGCCAGCAGTAGCTACGGACAGGGTCTCATCGACAATGAGCAGTTCTTC.

The chain has TRBV4-2 and TRBJ2-3; no definite D call. Germline V CDR1 and CDR2: LGHNA, YNFKEQ. The CDR3 has 15 amino acids. Trimming stripped 0 bases from V and 1 base from J, with 8 bases between. CDR3 nucleotide sequence: TGTGCCAGCAGCCAAGATGGCCAAGGCACAGATACGCAGTATTTT. It codes for CASSQDGQGTDTQYF.

V gene TRBV28 combines with J gene TRBJ2-1, with 9 bases lining up with TRBD2. CDR3 length: 14 residues. From germline, CDR1 is MDHEN and CDR2 SYDVKM. With 6 bases clipped from V and 3 bases from J, the junction kept 3 bases outside the gene matches. The CDR3 sequence is CASRRLADYNEQFF. The CDR3 bases are TGTGCCAGCAGGCGACTAGCGGACTACAATGAGCAGTTCTTC.

This clone was seen once. The chain employs TRBV2 and TRBJ1-4; 11 bases are a match to TRBD1. The germline V gene has CDR1 SNHLY and CDR2 FYNNEI. The CDR3 is 13 residues long. The trim removed 4 bases at V and 10 bases at J, leaving 2 bases unmatched. This CDR3 is CASSGTGGGKLFF. The CDR3 region has the DNA TGTGCCAGCAGTGGGACAGGGGGCGGAAAACTGTTTTTT.

This clone was seen a handful of times. This chain joins TRBV24-1 and TRBJ2-7; D remains ambiguous. CDR3 length: 16 residues. The germline V gene has CDR1 KGHDR and CDR2 SFDVKD. The V end lost 3 bases, the J end lost 0 bases, and 14 bases lay between the germline ends. The CDR3 region is CATSDGASRSSYEQYF. In nucleotides, the CDR3 is TGTGCCACCAGTGATGGAGCTAGTCGGAGCTCCTACGAGCAGTACTTC.

The chain carries TRBV11-2 and TRBJ1-2; 9 positions match TRBD1. Germline CDR1 is SGHAT and CDR2 is FQNNGV. With 5 bases clipped from V and 8 bases from J, the junction kept 6 bases outside the gene matches. This CDR3 is built from 13 residues. This chain's CDR3 is CASSRDRERGYTF. The CDR3, as DNA: TGTGCCAGCAGCCGGGACAGGGAGCGGGGCTACACCTTC.